The entry below describes one T cell receptor (beta chain). Its antigen is unidentified. This entry comes from a study of T cell clones after liver transplantation. The wider study: Liver transplant recipients had immunosuppression withdrawal attempted within 2 years.

The length of the CDR3 is 15 residues. The V end was cut by 4 bases, the J end by 4 bases, with 14 bases between. Per the germline V gene, CDR1 is MNHNS and CDR2 is SASEGT. TCRdb's table, derived via immunoSEQ multiplex PCR, lists solely in-frame clones and lacks some. The sample lists about 20,000 clones, 78% occurring once. Study results and limitations: Post-transplant time points were not standardized, so conclusions are preliminary.

The rearrangement uses TRBV6-1 and TRBJ2-1, with D possibly being TRBD2 (6 bases). The sample in question was CD8+ T cells from blood, obtained more than 53 months after liver transplant. The receptor comes from a human patient who received a liver transplant. These T cells may partly come from the graft donor. The CDR3 loop is CASSVGDWIYNEQFF. In nucleotides, the CDR3 is TGTGCCAGCAGTGTAGGGGACTGGATTTACAATGAGCAGTTCTTC.